The text below deals with one TCR beta chain. Germline V gene data show CDR1 as SQVTM and CDR2 as ANQGSEA. The junction had 4 bases not matched to a gene; V was cut back by 6 bases and J by 4 bases. The CDR3 runs to 13 residues. This record comes from a study of cytomegalovirus exposure and HLA in healthy donors. Looking at the study overall: About 80 million unique TCRs, all from HLA-typed donors, were included in an early release of the data.

The PCR ran on 60 Vbeta and 13 Jbeta primers. Clones were sequenced by immunoSEQ multiplex PCR, and TCRdb holds only the in-frame ones, with some missing. This sample's table has 150,000 to 200,000 clones. The clonotype originates from a woman aged 60-75 years in good health and CMV-seronegative. The sample taken for sequencing was PBMCs. The gene calls are TRBV29-1 and TRBJ2-2; 8 bases are shared with TRBD2. The CDR3 DNA is TGCAGCGTAGGAAGCGGGAGCACCGGGGAGCTGTTTTTT. This translates into CSVGSGSTGELFF.